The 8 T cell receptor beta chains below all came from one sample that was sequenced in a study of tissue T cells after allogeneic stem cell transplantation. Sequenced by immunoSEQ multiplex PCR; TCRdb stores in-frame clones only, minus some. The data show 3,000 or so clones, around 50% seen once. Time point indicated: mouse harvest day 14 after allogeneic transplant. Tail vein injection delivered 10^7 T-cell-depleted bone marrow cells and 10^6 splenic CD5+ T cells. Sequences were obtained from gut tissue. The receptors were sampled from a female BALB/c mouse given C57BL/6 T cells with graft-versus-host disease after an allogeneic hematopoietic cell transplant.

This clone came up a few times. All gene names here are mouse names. CDR3 bases read: TGTGCCAGCAGTCTGGCGACAGGGGCCAGCTCCTATGAACAGTAC. As protein: CASSLATGASSYEQY. The full CDR3 protein reads CASSLATGASSYEQYF. V gene TRBV26 combines with J gene TRBJ2-7; 8 positions agree with TRBD1. The read terminates 1 residue before the CDR3 end, so the remaining end is supplied by the germline J gene. With 2 bases clipped from V and 0 bases from J, the junction kept 6 bases outside the gene matches. The germline V gene has CDR1 KGHPV and CDR2 FQNQEV (reference sequence). This CDR3 spans 16 amino acids.

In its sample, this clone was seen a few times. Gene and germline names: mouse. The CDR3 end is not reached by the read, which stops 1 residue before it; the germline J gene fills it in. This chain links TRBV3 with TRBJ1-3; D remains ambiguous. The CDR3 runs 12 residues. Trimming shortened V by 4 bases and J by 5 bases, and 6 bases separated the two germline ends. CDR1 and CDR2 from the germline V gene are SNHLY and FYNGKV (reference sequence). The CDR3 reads CASSSTRNTLYF. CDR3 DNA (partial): TGTGCCAGCAGCTCGACAAGAAATACGCTCTAT.

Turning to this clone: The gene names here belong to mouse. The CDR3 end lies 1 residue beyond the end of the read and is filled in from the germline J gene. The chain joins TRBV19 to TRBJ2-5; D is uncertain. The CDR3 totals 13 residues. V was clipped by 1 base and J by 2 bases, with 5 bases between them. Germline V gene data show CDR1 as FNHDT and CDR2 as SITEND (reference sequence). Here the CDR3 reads CASSIIPQDTQYF. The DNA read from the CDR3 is TGTGCCAGCAGTATAATTCCCCAAGACACCCAGTAC.

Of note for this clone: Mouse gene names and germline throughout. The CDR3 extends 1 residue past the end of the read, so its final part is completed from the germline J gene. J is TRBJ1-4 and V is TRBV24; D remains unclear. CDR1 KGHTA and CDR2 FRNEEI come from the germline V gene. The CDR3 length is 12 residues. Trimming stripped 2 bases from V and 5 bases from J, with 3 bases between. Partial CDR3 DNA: TGTGCCAGCAGTCTGGGGAACGAAAGATTATTT. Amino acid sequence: CASSLGNERLF. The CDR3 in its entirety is CASSLGNERLFF.

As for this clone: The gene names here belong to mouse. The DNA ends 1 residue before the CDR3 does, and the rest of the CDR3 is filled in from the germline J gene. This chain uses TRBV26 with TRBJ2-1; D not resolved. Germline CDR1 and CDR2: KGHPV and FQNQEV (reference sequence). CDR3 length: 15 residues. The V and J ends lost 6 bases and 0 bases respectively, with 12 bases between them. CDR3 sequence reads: CASSLKGNNYAEQFF. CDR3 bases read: TGTGCCAGCAGCCTAAAGGGAAATAACTATGCTGAGCAGTTC.

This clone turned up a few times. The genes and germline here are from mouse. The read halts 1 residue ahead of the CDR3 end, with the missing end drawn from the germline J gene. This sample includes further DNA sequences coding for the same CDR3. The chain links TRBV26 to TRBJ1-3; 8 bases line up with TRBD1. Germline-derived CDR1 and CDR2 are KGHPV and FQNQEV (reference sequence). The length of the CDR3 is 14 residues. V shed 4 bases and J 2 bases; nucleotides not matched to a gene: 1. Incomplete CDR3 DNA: TGTGCCAGCAGTCCGGGACAGGCTGGAAATACGCTCTAT. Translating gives CASSPGQAGNTLY. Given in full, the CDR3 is CASSPGQAGNTLYF.

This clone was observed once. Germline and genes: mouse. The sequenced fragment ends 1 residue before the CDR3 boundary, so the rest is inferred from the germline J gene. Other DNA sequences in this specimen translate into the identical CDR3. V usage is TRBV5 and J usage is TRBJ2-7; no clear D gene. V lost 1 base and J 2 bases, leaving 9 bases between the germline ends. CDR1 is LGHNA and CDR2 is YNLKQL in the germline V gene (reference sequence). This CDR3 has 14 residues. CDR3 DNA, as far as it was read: TGTGCCAGCAGCCAAGGGACGGGGACCTATGAACAGTAC. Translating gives CASSQGTGTYEQY. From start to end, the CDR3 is CASSQGTGTYEQYF.

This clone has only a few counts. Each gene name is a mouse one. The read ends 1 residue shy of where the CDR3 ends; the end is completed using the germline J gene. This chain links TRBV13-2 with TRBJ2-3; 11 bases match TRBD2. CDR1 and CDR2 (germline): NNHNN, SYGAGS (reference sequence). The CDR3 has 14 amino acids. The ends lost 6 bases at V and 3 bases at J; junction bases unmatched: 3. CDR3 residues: CASEGLGEAETLYF. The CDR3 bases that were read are TGTGCCAGCGAGGGACTGGGGGAGGCAGAAACGCTGTAT.